One sample yielded the 32 T cell receptor beta chains listed below, sequenced in a study of OX40 agonist ivuxolimab in advanced cancers. Repertoires were generated with immunoSEQ multiplex PCR, while TCRdb's copy carries only in-frame clones and drops some. The repertoire includes 25,000 to 30,000 clones, around 76% of them detected once, and around 13% sits in the top ten. Sequencing used CD4+ or CD8+ T cells sorted from blood, obtained in a trial of the OX40 agonist ivuxolimab. The receptor source for this set is an adult with an advanced solid tumor such as melanoma, head and neck, liver or kidney cancer.

This chain connects TRBV12-5 to TRBJ1-1, with D unresolved. CDR3 length: 12 residues. Germline loops: CDR1 LGHNT, CDR2 FRNRAP. Trimming removed 5 bases at V and 1 base at J, with 5 bases between. The CDR3 nucleotides are TGTGCTAGTGGTCTAGAGAACACTGAAGCTTTCTTT. It is translated as CASGLENTEAFF.

The chain joins TRBV25-1 to TRBJ1-4; weak D call: TRBD1 (5 bases). V was trimmed by 4 bases and J by 2 bases, leaving 11 bases between them. Germline V lookup: CDR1 MGHDK, CDR2 SYGVNS. The CDR3 runs 15 residues. Here the CDR3 reads CASSVYQGTNEKLFF. In DNA form, the CDR3 reads TGTGCCAGCAGTGTATACCAGGGTACTAATGAAAAACTGTTTTTT.

The V gene is TRBV15, the J gene TRBJ2-3; 9 bases fit TRBD1. Germline CDR1 and CDR2: LNHNV and YYDKDF (reference sequence). With V trimmed by 3 bases and J by 4 bases, 11 bases remained unmatched. CDR3 length: 17 amino acids. The CDR3 here is CATSSVPGQGGADTQYF. Here the CDR3 DNA reads TGTGCCACCAGCAGTGTCCCGGGACAGGGAGGGGCAGATACGCAGTATTTT.

The rearrangement uses TRBV4-2 and TRBJ2-1; 13 positions agree with TRBD2. The CDR3 has 19 amino acids. Germline V gives CDR1 LGHNA, CDR2 YNFKEQ. V trimming: 0 bases; J trimming: 6 bases; junction bases outside the gene matches: 11. CDR3: CASSQDPLTSGGALNEQFF. The CDR3 bases are TGTGCCAGCAGCCAAGATCCCCTTACTAGCGGGGGGGCCCTCAATGAGCAGTTCTTC.

The chain employs TRBV6-1 and TRBJ1-5, with 12 bases fitting TRBD1. J gave up 4 bases and V 4 bases, and 14 bases lay outside the gene matches. CDR1 is MNHNS, CDR2 SASEGT, per germline. This CDR3 is 19 amino acids long. CDR3 in amino acids: CASSVIGTGGLKLNQPQHF. CDR3 sequence (DNA): TGTGCCAGCAGTGTAATAGGGACAGGGGGCCTAAAATTGAATCAGCCCCAGCATTTT.

This chain links TRBV6-6 with TRBJ2-3; D tentatively fits TRBD1 or TRBD2 (5 bases each). The CDR3 length is 16 residues. V lost 0 bases to trimming and J lost 2 bases, with 12 bases between them. Germline CDR1 is MNHNY and CDR2 is SVGAGI (reference sequence). The CDR3 DNA reads TGTGCCAGCAGTTACTCTCTGGGGGTACCCACAGATACGCAGTATTTT. This encodes CASSYSLGVPTDTQYF.

The chain is built from TRBV10-2 and TRBJ2-5; 9 bases match TRBD1. The DNA end lines up better with TRBJ2-7; the J call may be wrong. The V gene's germline CDR1 is WSHSY and CDR2 SAAADI. The CDR3 covers 15 residues. CDR3 residues: CASSNGTGWSYEQYF. CDR3 DNA: TGCGCCAGCAGCAACGGGACAGGGTGGTCATACGAGCAGTACTTC.

The chain combines TRBV4-1 with TRBJ1-2; 7 bases are shared with TRBD1. The V gene end was trimmed by 4 bases and the J gene end by 2 bases; junction bases not matched to a gene: 4. From germline, CDR1 is MGHRA and CDR2 YSYEKL. This CDR3 has 14 residues. CDR3 region: CASSPRTGNYGYTF. In nucleotides, the CDR3 is TGCGCCAGCAGCCCCCGGACAGGAAACTATGGCTACACCTTC.

V gene TRBV7-8 combines with J gene TRBJ2-1; D uncertain. The CDR3 loop spans 19 amino acids. The germline CDR1 and CDR2 sequences are SGHVS and FQNEAQ. Trimming pared 5 bases from V and 0 bases from J, leaving 23 bases between. The CDR3, as DNA: TGTGCCAGCAGCCCGGAGAAACCCTTGAACACTTTCTCCTACAATGAGCAGTTCTTC. Encoded protein: CASSPEKPLNTFSYNEQFF.

The chain carries TRBV2 and TRBJ1-1; D remains unclear. In germline, CDR1 is SNHLY, CDR2 FYNNEI. The V and J ends lost 6 bases and 7 bases respectively, with 9 bases between them. The CDR3 is 11 residues long. The CDR3: CASRLRVEAFF. The DNA of the CDR3 is TGTGCCAGCAGGCTCCGGGTTGAAGCTTTCTTT.

The chain combines TRBV4-3 with TRBJ2-2; D uncertain. The CDR3 has 15 residues. Germline V lookup: CDR1 LGHNA, CDR2 YSLEER. V lost 2 bases and J 5 bases, leaving 12 bases between the germline ends. CDR3 in amino acids: CASSQSIRLTGELFF. The CDR3, as DNA: TGCGCCAGCAGCCAATCAATTCGTCTGACCGGGGAGCTGTTTTTT.

The chain has TRBV7-9 and TRBJ2-3, with 8 bases fitting TRBD1. Germline V gene lookup returns CDR1 SEHNR and CDR2 FQNEAQ (reference sequence). The CDR3 is 16 residues long. J lost 0 bases, V lost 6 bases, and 8 bases had no gene match. The CDR3 region has the DNA TGTGCCAGCAGTTTACTCGGACAGGGTAGCACAGATACGCAGTATTTT. It codes for CASSLLGQGSTDTQYF.

The CDR3, as DNA: TGCAGCGTTGAAGGTCAGGTCGGGGAATACGAGCAGTACTTC. It yields the protein CSVEGQVGEYEQYF. The rearrangement uses TRBV29-1 and TRBJ2-7; possibly TRBD2 for D (5 bases). V was cut by 1 base and J by 4 bases, with 14 bases left in between. Looked up from germline, CDR1 is SQVTM and CDR2 is ANQGSEA. CDR3 size: 14 residues.

A word on this clone: This sample also contains other DNA sequences that code for the same CDR3. V usage is TRBV5-5 and J usage is TRBJ2-3; D uncertain. The V and J ends lost 0 bases and 1 base respectively, with 9 bases between them. This CDR3 region has 15 residues. The V gene's germline CDR1 is SGHKS and CDR2 YYEKEE (reference sequence). The CDR3 sequence is CASSLEGLGTDTQYF. For the CDR3, the DNA is TGTGCCAGCAGCTTGGAGGGCTTGGGCACAGATACGCAGTATTTT.

The chain couples TRBV4-3 to TRBJ2-3; possibly TRBD1 or TRBD2 for D (6 bases each). Germline V gene sequence: CDR1 LGHNA, CDR2 YSLEER. There are 17 residues in the CDR3. V was cut by 0 bases and J by 1 base, with 14 bases left in between. Here the CDR3 DNA reads TGCGCCAGCAGCCAAGATCATGGGGGGCTGCGCACAGATACGCAGTATTTT. Residues: CASSQDHGGLRTDTQYF.

The chain recombines TRBV5-4 with TRBJ1-1; D possibly corresponds to TRBD1 (6 bases). V was trimmed by 4 bases and J by 2 bases, leaving 12 bases between them. Germline V gene data show CDR1 as SGHNT and CDR2 as YYREEE (reference sequence). This CDR3 has 14 amino acids. CDR3 nucleotide sequence: TGTGCCAGCAGCCCGCAGGGGTATAACACTGAAGCTTTCTTT. Encoded protein: CASSPQGYNTEAFF.

V usage is TRBV9 and J usage is TRBJ1-2; 7 bases match TRBD1. The V and J ends lost 2 bases and 4 bases, in that order; junction bases with no gene match: 8. This CDR3 region has 15 residues. Germline CDR1 is SGDLS and CDR2 is YYNGEE. CDR3 residues: CASSVIVGDSYGYTF. CDR3 bases: TGTGCCAGCAGCGTGATAGTAGGGGACAGCTATGGCTACACCTTC.

This clone has a handful of counts. V and J are TRBV4-2 and TRBJ2-5; D tentatively reads TRBD1 or TRBD2 (5 bases each). Germline CDR1 is LGHNA and CDR2 is YNFKEQ. This CDR3 is 16 amino acids long. Trimming stripped 3 bases from V and 4 bases from J, with 18 bases between. This CDR3 reads CASSQEWVGGGETQYF. The DNA of the CDR3 is TGTGCCAGCAGCCAGGAATGGGTTGGTGGGGGAGAGACCCAGTACTTC.

The chain is built from TRBV4-3 and TRBJ2-3, with a weak D call TRBD1 (5 bases). The CDR3 sequence is 16 residues long. From germline, CDR1 is LGHNA and CDR2 YSLEER. V shed 0 bases and J shed 0 bases, with 10 bases lying between them. The CDR3 reads CASSQEVQGSTDTQYF. The CDR3 region has the DNA TGCGCCAGCAGCCAAGAGGTCCAGGGAAGCACAGATACGCAGTATTTT.

This clone has more than one count but fewer than ten. The genes are TRBV11-2 and TRBJ2-3; 9 nucleotides agree with TRBD2. The CDR3 runs to 16 residues. The V gene's germline CDR1 is SGHAT and CDR2 FQNNGV. Unmatched junction bases numbered 5, after V lost 0 bases and J lost 4 bases. The CDR3 region has the DNA TGTGCCAGCAGCTTAGAGGGCGGGGGGGCCCCAGATACGCAGTATTTT. This sequence encodes CASSLEGGGAPDTQYF.

The chain joins TRBV25-1 to TRBJ1-2; D unresolved. Looked up from germline, CDR1 is MGHDK and CDR2 is SYGVNS. The CDR3 is 14 residues long. The V end was cut by 3 bases, the J end by 8 bases, with 16 bases between. As DNA, the CDR3 is TGTGCCAGCAGTGACACGGGGTTTAGTGGAGGCTACACCTTC. Encoded protein: CASSDTGFSGGYTF.

The V gene is TRBV5-1, the J gene TRBJ2-5; 7 bases align to TRBD1. V lost 0 bases, J lost 0 bases, and 2 bases stayed unmatched. The length of the CDR3 is 15 residues. CDR1 SGHRS and CDR2 YFSETQ come from the germline V gene. CDR3 coding DNA: TGCGCCAGCAGCTTGGGGGACAGATACCAAGAGACCCAGTACTTC. Its protein product is CASSLGDRYQETQYF.

This sequence joins TRBV6-5 and TRBJ2-7; 7 bases match TRBD2. Germline CDR1 and CDR2: MNHEY and SVGAGI. CDR3 size: 11 residues. CDR3 nucleotides: TGTGTCCTTGGGAGGGCCTACGAGCAGTACTTC. It yields the protein CVLGRAYEQYF.

The chain joins TRBV13 to TRBJ1-2; a weak D match, TRBD1 (6 bases). Trimming took off 5 bases at V and 0 bases at J, with 13 bases between the two ends. There are 15 residues in the CDR3. Germline CDR1 is PRHDT and CDR2 is FYEKMQ (reference sequence). The CDR3 DNA reads TGTGCCAGCAGCGGGACACGGGGCACTAACTATGGCTACACCTTC. The encoded protein is CASSGTRGTNYGYTF.

The chain couples TRBV7-9 to TRBJ2-5; D remains ambiguous. The germline CDR1 and CDR2 sequences are SEHNR and FQNEAQ (reference sequence). The germline V and J ends were trimmed by 6 bases and 7 bases, with 15 bases remaining between them. The CDR3 is 13 residues long. Here the CDR3 reads CASSVLDVGTQYF. The CDR3 nucleotides are TGTGCCAGCAGTGTTCTGGATGTGGGGACCCAGTACTTC.

This clone was seen only a few times. A read error is possible here, since a much larger clone lies one base away. The sample carries other DNA sequences with the same CDR3. The V and J genes are TRBV30 and TRBJ2-7; 9 bases line up with TRBD2. The CDR3 is made up of 15 amino acids. V lost 0 bases and J lost 4; bases outside the gene matches: 7. Germline CDR1 reads GTSNPN; CDR2 reads SVGIG (reference sequence). The CDR3 DNA follows: TGTGCCTGGAGTGTCGGGGCGGGGGGGCCGTACGAGCAGTACTTC. Protein product: CAWSVGAGGPYEQYF.

J is TRBJ2-1 and V is TRBV14; 13 bases fit TRBD2. With 3 bases clipped from V and 9 bases from J, the junction kept 5 bases outside the gene matches. CDR1 SGHDN and CDR2 FVKESK come from the germline V gene. CDR3 length: 15 amino acids. The CDR3 coding sequence is TGTGCCAGCAGCCACACTAGCGGGGGGGCCGGTGAGCAGTTCTTC. Its protein is CASSHTSGGAGEQFF.

The chain employs TRBV13 and TRBJ2-7; D is unresolved. The germline CDR1 and CDR2 sequences are PRHDT and FYEKMQ (reference sequence). V lost 0 bases and J lost 6, with 9 bases in between. The CDR3 extends over 13 amino acids. The CDR3: CASSLGPLAEQYF. The CDR3 DNA sequence: TGTGCCAGCAGCTTAGGGCCCTTGGCCGAGCAGTACTTC.

The chain uses TRBV5-4 and TRBJ2-7, with D perhaps being TRBD1 or TRBD2 (5 bases each). Trimming shortened V by 2 bases and J by 7 bases, and 13 bases separated the two germline ends. This CDR3 has 13 residues. Looked up from germline, CDR1 is SGHNT and CDR2 is YYREEE (reference sequence). CDR3 sequence (DNA): TGTGCCAGCAGCTTCCAGGGTTCGGGAGAGCAGTACTTC. It translates to CASSFQGSGEQYF. The whole variable domain, remainder taken from reference TRBV5-4 and TRBJ2-7, is ETGVTQSPTHLIKTRGQQVTLRCSSQSGHNTVSWYQQALGQGPQFIFQYYREEENGRGNFPPRFSGLQFPNYSSELNVNALELDDSALYLCASSFQGSGEQYFGPGTRLTVT.

This chain connects TRBV13 to TRBJ2-2, with 9 bases lining up with TRBD1. J was trimmed by 7 bases and V by 4 bases; bases with no gene match: 4. Germline V gives CDR1 PRHDT, CDR2 FYEKMQ (reference sequence). The CDR3 length is 14 residues. Here the CDR3 DNA reads TGTGCCAGCAGCTACGGACAGGGGCACGGGGAGCTGTTTTTT. Translating gives CASSYGQGHGELFF. Supplemented by reference TRBV13 and TRBJ2-2, the full variable domain reads AAGVIQSPRHLIKEKRETATLKCYPIPRHDTVYWYQQGPGQDPQFLISFYEKMQSDKGSIPDRFSAQQFSDYHSELNMSSLELGDSALYFCASSYGQGHGELFFGEGSRLTVL.

The chain uses TRBV7-9 and TRBJ2-1; maybe TRBD1 (5 bases). The V end was cut by 5 bases, the J end by 6 bases, with 23 bases between. This CDR3 is built from 17 residues. CDR1 and CDR2 (germline): SEHNR, FQNEAQ (reference sequence). DNA of the CDR3: TGTGCCAGCAGCCCGCCTGAAGGCAGGGAAAATTTCAATGAGCAGTTCTTC. It is translated as CASSPPEGRENFNEQFF.

The J gene is TRBJ1-5, the V gene TRBV6-5; weak D call: TRBD1 (6 bases). This CDR3 is 14 amino acids long. Per the germline V gene, CDR1 is MNHEY and CDR2 is SVGAGI. V was shortened by 5 bases and J by 7 bases, with 15 bases between the two germline ends. The CDR3 loop is CASSEGGVSQPQHF. The CDR3 coding sequence is TGTGCCAGCAGTGAGGGGGGGGTTAGCCAGCCCCAGCATTTT.